This T cell receptor (beta chain) originates from a study of radiation and T cells in renal cell carcinoma. Time point indicated: blood 2 weeks post-SBRT. As to treatment: 15 Gy SBRT to primary tumor, nephrectomy 4 weeks later. Blood was sampled at baseline, 2 weeks and 4 weeks after SBRT. This CDR3 comprises 15 residues. The J segment lost 4 bases and the V segment lost 2 bases, leaving 6 bases of the junction unmatched. The germline gives CDR1 MNHEY, CDR2 SVGAGI. Measured with immunoSEQ multiplex PCR; TCRdb has only the in-frame clones, and not every one. The table shows roughly 150,000 clones, with about 91% occurring only once.

This material consisted of blood, taken from a patient whose treatment included radiotherapy and nephrectomy. The chain carries TRBV6-5 and TRBJ1-2; 8 nucleotides line up with TRBD1. The TCR was taken from a woman aged 50 to 60 with renal cell carcinoma. CDR3: CASSYRPGGGYGYTF. The DNA for the CDR3 is TGTGCCAGCAGTTACCGACCAGGGGGCGGCTATGGCTACACCTTC.